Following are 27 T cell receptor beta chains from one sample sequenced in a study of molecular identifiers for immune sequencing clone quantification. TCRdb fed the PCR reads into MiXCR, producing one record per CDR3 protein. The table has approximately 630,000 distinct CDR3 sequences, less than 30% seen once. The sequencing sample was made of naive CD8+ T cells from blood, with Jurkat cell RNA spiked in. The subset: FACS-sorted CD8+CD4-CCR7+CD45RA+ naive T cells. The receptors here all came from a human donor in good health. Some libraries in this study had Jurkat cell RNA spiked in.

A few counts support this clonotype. The CDR3 bases are TGTGCCAGCACCCCCGGGGGCAGTAACACTGAAGCTTTCTTT. It is translated as CASTPGGSNTEAFF. The chain carries TRBV6-5 and TRBJ1-1, with TRBD1 as a possible D gene (6 bases). The CDR3 is 14 amino acids. With 7 bases removed from V and 2 bases from J, the gap between germline ends came to 14 bases. Germline-derived CDR1 and CDR2 are MNHEY and SVGAGI.

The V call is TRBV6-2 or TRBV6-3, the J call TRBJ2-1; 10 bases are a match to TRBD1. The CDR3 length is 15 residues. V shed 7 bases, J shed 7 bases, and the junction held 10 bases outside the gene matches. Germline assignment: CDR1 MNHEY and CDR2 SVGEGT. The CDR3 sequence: CASNYWGTGDNEQFF. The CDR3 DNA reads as TGTGCCAGCAACTACTGGGGGACAGGGGATAATGAGCAGTTCTTC.

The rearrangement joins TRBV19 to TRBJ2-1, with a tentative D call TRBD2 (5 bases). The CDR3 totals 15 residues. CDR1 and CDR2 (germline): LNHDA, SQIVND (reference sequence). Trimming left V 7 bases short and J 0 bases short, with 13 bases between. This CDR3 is CASTWRLSSYNEQFF. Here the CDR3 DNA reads TGTGCCAGTACGTGGAGGCTTAGCTCCTACAATGAGCAGTTCTTC.

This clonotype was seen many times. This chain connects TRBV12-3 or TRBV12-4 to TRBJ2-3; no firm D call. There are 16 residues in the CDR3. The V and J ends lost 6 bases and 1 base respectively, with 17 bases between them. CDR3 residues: CASSPGSPWGTDTQYF. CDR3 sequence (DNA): TGTGCCAGCAGCCCAGGAAGCCCCTGGGGCACAGATACGCAGTATTTT.

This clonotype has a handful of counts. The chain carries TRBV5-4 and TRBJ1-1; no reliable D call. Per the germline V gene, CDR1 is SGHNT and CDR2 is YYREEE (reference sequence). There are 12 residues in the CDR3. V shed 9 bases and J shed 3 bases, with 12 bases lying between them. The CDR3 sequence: CAIKGRDTEAFF. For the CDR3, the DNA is TGTGCCATCAAAGGGAGAGACACTGAAGCTTTCTTT.

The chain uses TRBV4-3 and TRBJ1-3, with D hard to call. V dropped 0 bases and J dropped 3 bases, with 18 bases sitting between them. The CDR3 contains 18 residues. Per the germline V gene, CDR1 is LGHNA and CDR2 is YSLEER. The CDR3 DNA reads TGCGCCAGCAGCCAAGATAATGCCCCCAGTTCGGATGGAAACACCATATATTTT. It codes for CASSQDNAPSSDGNTIYF.

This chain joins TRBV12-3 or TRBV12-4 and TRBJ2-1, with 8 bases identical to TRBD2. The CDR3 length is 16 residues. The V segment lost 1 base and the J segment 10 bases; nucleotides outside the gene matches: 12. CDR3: CASSLDDGRARDEQFF. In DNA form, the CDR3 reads TGTGCCAGCAGTTTAGATGACGGGAGGGCTAGGGACGAGCAGTTCTTC.

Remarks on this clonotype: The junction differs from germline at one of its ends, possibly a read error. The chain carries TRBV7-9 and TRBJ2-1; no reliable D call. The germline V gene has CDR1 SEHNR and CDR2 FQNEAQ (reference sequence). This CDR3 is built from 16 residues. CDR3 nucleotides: TGTGCCAGCAGCTTAAAAGTGCTGAGCTCCTACAATGAGCGGTTCTTC. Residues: CASSLKVLSSYNERFF.

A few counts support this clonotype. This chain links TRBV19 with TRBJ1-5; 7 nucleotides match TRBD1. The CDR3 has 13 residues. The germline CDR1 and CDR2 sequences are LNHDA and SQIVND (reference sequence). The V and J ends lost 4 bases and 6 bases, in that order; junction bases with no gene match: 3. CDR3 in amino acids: CASSRDRAQPQHF. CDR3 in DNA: TGTGCCAGTAGTAGAGACAGGGCTCAGCCCCAGCATTTT.

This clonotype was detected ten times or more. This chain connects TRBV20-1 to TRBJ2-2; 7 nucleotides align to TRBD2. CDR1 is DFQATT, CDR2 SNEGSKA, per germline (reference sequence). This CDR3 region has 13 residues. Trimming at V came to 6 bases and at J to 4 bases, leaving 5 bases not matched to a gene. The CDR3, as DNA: TGCAGTGCAAAGGGGAGGGGCACCGGGGAGCTGTTTTTT. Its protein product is CSAKGRGTGELFF.

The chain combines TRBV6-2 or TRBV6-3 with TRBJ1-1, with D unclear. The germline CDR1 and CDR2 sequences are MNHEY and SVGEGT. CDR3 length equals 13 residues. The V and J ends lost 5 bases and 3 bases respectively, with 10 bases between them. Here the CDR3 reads CASSPFMYTEAFF. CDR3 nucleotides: TGTGCCAGCAGTCCCTTCATGTACACTGAAGCTTTCTTT.

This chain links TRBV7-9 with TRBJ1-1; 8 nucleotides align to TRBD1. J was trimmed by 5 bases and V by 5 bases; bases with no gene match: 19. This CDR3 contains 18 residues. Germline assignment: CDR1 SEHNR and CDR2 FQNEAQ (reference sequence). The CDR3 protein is CASSPKTGANGGTTEAFF. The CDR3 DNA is TGTGCCAGCAGCCCAAAGACAGGGGCTAACGGAGGAACTACTGAAGCTTTCTTT.

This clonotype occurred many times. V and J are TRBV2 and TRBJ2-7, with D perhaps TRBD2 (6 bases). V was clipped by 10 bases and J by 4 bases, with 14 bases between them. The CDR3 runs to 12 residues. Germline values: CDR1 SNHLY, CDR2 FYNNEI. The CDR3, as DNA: TGTGCCAACCGGAGGGGAGCTTACGAGCAGTACTTC. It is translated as CANRRGAYEQYF.

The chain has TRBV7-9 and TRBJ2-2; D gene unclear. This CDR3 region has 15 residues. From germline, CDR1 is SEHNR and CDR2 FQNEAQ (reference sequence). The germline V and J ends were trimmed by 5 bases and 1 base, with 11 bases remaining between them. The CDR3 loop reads CASSLVDGNTGELFF. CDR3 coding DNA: TGTGCCAGCAGCCTCGTTGACGGGAACACCGGGGAGCTGTTTTTT.

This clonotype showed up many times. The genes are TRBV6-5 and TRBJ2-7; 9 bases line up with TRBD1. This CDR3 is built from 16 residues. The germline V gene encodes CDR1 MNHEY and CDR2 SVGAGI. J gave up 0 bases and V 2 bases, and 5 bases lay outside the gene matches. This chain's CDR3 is CASSYTGTGSSYEQYF. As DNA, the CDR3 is TGTGCCAGCAGTTACACCGGGACAGGGAGCTCCTACGAGCAGTACTTC.

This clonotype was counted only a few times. This chain's CDR3 is CAWLDRGLYTGELFF. The CDR3, as DNA: TGTGCCTGGTTGGACAGGGGGCTTTACACCGGGGAGCTGTTTTTT. The genes are TRBV30 and TRBJ2-2; 11 bases are a match to TRBD1. Germline V lookup: CDR1 GTSNPN, CDR2 SVGIG (reference sequence). Trimming took 5 bases from V and 3 from J; bases not matched to a gene: 5. This CDR3 comprises 15 residues.

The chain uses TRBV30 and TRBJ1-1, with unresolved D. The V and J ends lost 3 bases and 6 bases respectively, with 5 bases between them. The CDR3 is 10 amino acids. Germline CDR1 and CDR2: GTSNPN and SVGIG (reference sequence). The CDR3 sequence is CAWRKAEAFF. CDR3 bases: TGTGCCTGGAGGAAGGCTGAAGCTTTCTTT.

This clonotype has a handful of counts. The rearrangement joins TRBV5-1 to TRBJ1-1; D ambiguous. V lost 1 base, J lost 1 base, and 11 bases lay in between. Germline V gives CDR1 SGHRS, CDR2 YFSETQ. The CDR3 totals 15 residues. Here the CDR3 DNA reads TGCGCCAGCAGCTTGTCGTCAGTACCGAACACTGAAGCTTTCTTT. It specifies CASSLSSVPNTEAFF.

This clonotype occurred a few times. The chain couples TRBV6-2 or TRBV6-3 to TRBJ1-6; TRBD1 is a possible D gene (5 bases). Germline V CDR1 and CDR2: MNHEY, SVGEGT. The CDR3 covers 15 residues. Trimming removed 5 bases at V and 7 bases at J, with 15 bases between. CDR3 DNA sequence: TGTGCCAGCAGTGCTCCGGGACCGATGAATTCACCCCTCCACTTT. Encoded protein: CASSAPGPMNSPLHF.

CDR3 coding DNA: TGTGCCAGCAGTTACGTTACTAGCGGGAGGGCCTCAAACATTCAGTACTTC. Its translation: CASSYVTSGRASNIQYF. The gene calls are TRBV6-2 or TRBV6-3 and TRBJ2-4; TRBD2 matches 13 bases. The CDR3 is made up of 17 amino acids. V shed 2 bases and J 6 bases; nucleotides not matched to a gene: 7. Germline CDR1 MNHEY, CDR2 SVGEGT.

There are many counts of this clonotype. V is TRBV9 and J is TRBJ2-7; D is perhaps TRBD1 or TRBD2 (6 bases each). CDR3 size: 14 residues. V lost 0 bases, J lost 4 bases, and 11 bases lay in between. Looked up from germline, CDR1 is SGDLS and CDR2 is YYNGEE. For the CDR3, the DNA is TGTGCCAGCAGCGTAGGTGGAGGGGGTTACGAGCAGTACTTC. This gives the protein CASSVGGGGYEQYF.

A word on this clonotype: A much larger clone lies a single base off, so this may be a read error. The CDR3 nucleotides read TGTGCCAGCAGCTTCCCTAGCACGACAGATACGCAGTATTTT. It yields the protein CASSFPSTTDTQYF. This sequence joins TRBV5-6 and TRBJ2-3; a possible D gene is TRBD2 (5 bases). This CDR3 has 14 amino acids. Germline V gene data show CDR1 as SGHDT and CDR2 as YYEEEE. V gave up 2 bases and J gave up 3 bases, with 10 bases separating them. Full variable domain (rest looked up from reference TRBV5-6 and TRBJ2-3): DAGVTQSPTHLIKTRGQQVTLRCSPKSGHDTVSWYQQALGQGPQFIFQYYEEEERQRGNFPDRFSGHQFPNYSSELNVNALLLGDSALYLCASSFPSTTDTQYFGPGTRLTVL.

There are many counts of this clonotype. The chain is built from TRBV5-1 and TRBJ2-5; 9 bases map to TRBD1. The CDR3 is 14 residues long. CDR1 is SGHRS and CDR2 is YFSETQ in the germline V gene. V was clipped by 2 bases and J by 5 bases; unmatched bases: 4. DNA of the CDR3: TGCGCCAGCAGCTTAACAGGGGGCGTGGAGACCCAGTACTTC. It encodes CASSLTGGVETQYF.

CDR3 amino acids: CASSETKGKTYSYEQYF. CDR3 bases: TGTGCCAGCAGCGAAACTAAGGGGAAGACATATTCCTACGAGCAGTACTTC. V gene TRBV11-2 combines with J gene TRBJ2-7; possibly TRBD1 for D (5 bases). The CDR3 covers 17 residues. Germline assignment: CDR1 SGHAT and CDR2 FQNNGV. V was pared by 5 bases and J by 1 base, with 21 bases between.

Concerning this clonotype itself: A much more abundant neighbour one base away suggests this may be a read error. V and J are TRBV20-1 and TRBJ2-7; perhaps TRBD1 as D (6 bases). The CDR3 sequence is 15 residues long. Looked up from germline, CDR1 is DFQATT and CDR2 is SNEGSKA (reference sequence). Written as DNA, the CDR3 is TGCGGTGCTAGATCCCCTATGGGGGCCCCCTACGAGCAGTACTTC. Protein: CGARSPMGAPYEQYF.

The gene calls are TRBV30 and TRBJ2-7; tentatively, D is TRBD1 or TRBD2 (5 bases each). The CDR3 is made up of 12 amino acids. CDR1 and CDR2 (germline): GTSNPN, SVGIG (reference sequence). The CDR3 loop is CALNWGTYEQYF. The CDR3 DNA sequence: TGTGCTTTAAATTGGGGGACCTACGAGCAGTACTTC.

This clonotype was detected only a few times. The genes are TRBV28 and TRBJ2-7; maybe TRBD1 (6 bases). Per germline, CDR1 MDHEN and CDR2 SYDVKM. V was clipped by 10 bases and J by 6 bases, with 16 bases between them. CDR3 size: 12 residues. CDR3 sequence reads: CATQTGSPEQYF. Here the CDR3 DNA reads TGTGCCACCCAAACAGGGTCCCCCGAGCAGTACTTC.